This is a list of T cell receptor beta chains from one sample in a study of T cell clones after liver transplantation. Profiling relied on immunoSEQ multiplex PCR, and the TCRdb table lists in-frame clones only, not all of them. Of about 76,000 clones in the sample, 70% to 90% were seen once. The material was CD4+ T cells from blood, obtained at the 22-month timepoint. These TCRs come from a human patient who received a liver transplant. Some T cells may originate from the graft donor. Both conserved end residues are part of each CDR3. D genes are given only for firm matches. Size is stated for part of the rows, as once, few or many counts, or as a class when the clone is expanded.

>few|TRBD1|TRBV7-9|TRBJ2-1
TGTGCCAGCAGCTTCAGGGGACAGGTAGACAATGAGCAGTTCTTC
CASSFRGQVDNEQFF
>NA|TRBD2|TRBV15|TRBJ2-7
TGTGCCACCAGCAGAGTTGTGACTAGCGGGGGACAGTACTTC
CATSRVVTSGGQYF
>NA|NA|TRBV4-2|TRBJ1-2
TGTGCCAGCAGCCAAGCTGGGAGTGGCTACACCTTC
CASSQAGSGYTF
>NA|TRBD1|TRBV5-1|TRBJ2-5
TGCGCCAGCAGCACCGGACAGGGGGGAATAGAGACCCAGTACTTC
CASSTGQGGIETQYF
>few|NA|TRBV7-9|TRBJ1-2
TGTGCCAGCAGCCCCCACACTAGCATAGATGGCTACACCTTC
CASSPHTSIDGYTF
>NA|TRBD1|TRBV11-2|TRBJ1-6
TGTGCCAGCAGCCGATCGACAGGGAGGGATTCACCCCTCCACTTT
CASSRSTGRDSPLHF
>NA|TRBD1|TRBV18|TRBJ1-1
TGTGCCAGCTCACCTTCGACAGGGTTTACTGAAGCTTTCTTT
CASSPSTGFTEAFF
>NA|NA|TRBV19|TRBJ1-2
TGTGCCAGTAGCAAGAGGTTAGACTATGGCTACACCTTC
CASSKRLDYGYTF
>NA|NA|TRBV2|TRBJ1-5
TGTGCCAGCAGTGAACAATATAGCAATCAGCCCCAGCATTTT
CASSEQYSNQPQHF
>NA|TRBD1|TRBV5-1|TRBJ2-4
TGCGCCAGCGGGACAGGGGGCGGCAAAAACATTCAGTACTTC
CASGTGGGKNIQYF